The 5 T cell receptor beta chains below all came from one sample that was sequenced in a study of blood T cell repertoires in COVID-19. Clones were sequenced by immunoSEQ multiplex PCR, and TCRdb holds only the in-frame ones, with some missing. The sample lists 200,000 to 250,000 clones, roughly 86% occurring once. The source material was peripheral blood. All receptors derive from a man at least 80 years old with acute or convalescent COVID-19.

This clone was seen a few times. The chain combines TRBV7-3 with TRBJ2-1; 9 nucleotides match TRBD2. CDR3 length equals 14 residues. In germline, CDR1 is SGHTA, CDR2 FQGTGA. J was trimmed by 7 bases and V by 2 bases; bases with no gene match: 3. CDR3 in amino acids: CASSLGLAGNEQFF. In DNA, the CDR3 is TGTGCCAGCAGCTTAGGGCTAGCGGGAAATGAGCAGTTCTTC. The full variable domain, rest sourced from reference TRBV7-3 and TRBJ2-1, is GAGVSQTPSNKVTEKGKYVELRCDPISGHTALYWYRQSLGQGPEFLIYFQGTGAADDSGLPNDRFFAVRPEGSVSTLKIQRTERGDSAVYLCASSLGLAGNEQFFGPGTRLTVL.

The V and J genes are TRBV18 and TRBJ2-1, with TRBD1 matching over 8 bases. Germline CDR1 and CDR2: KGHSH and LQKENI. This CDR3 contains 15 residues. V was pared by 1 base and J by 4 bases, with 3 bases of the junction left unmatched. CDR3 sequence reads: CASSPLRTGYNEQFF. CDR3 bases: TGTGCCAGCTCACCACTCCGGACAGGGTACAATGAGCAGTTCTTC.

The chain is built from TRBV19 and TRBJ1-4; perhaps TRBD1 as D (5 bases). V lost 7 bases and J 2 bases, leaving 14 bases between the germline ends. Germline CDR1 reads LNHDA; CDR2 reads SQIVND (reference sequence). The CDR3 runs to 15 residues. CDR3 amino acids: CASTPGYRTNEKLFF. For the CDR3, the DNA is TGTGCCAGTACTCCAGGGTATCGCACTAATGAAAAACTGTTTTTT.

To note about this clone: Other nucleotide sequences from this sample produce the same CDR3. The chain employs TRBV28 and TRBJ2-3, with D possibly being TRBD2 (6 bases). Trimming pared 5 bases from V and 0 bases from J, leaving 12 bases between. Germline V gene lookup returns CDR1 MDHEN and CDR2 SYDVKM. The length of the CDR3 is 15 residues. The CDR3 DNA reads TGTGCCAGCAGTCTAACGGGACTCAGCACAGATACGCAGTATTTT. Its translation is CASSLTGLSTDTQYF.

V usage is TRBV6-5 and J usage is TRBJ2-2; 8 bases are a match to TRBD1. From germline, CDR1 is MNHEY and CDR2 SVGAGI. The CDR3 has 14 amino acids. The junction had 4 bases not matched to a gene; V was cut back by 6 bases and J by 4 bases. The CDR3 spells CASRPQGGTGELFF. The CDR3 bases are TGTGCCAGCAGGCCACAGGGGGGCACCGGGGAGCTGTTTTTT.